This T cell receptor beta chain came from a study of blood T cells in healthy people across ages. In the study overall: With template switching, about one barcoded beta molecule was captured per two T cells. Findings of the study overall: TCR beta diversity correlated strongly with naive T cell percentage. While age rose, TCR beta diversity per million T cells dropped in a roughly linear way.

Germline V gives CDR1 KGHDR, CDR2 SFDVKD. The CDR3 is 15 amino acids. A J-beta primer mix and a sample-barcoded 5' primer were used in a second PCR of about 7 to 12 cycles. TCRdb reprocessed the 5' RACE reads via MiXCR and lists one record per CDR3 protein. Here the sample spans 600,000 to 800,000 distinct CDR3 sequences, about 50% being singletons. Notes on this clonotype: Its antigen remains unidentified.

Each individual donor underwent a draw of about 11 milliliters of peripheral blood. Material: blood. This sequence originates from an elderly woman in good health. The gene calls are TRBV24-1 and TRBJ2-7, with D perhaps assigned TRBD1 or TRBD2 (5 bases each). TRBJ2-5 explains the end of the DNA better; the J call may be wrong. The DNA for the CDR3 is TGTGCCACCAGTGATCCTGGGACGGGACGGGAGACCCAGTACTTC. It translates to CATSDPGTGRETQYF.